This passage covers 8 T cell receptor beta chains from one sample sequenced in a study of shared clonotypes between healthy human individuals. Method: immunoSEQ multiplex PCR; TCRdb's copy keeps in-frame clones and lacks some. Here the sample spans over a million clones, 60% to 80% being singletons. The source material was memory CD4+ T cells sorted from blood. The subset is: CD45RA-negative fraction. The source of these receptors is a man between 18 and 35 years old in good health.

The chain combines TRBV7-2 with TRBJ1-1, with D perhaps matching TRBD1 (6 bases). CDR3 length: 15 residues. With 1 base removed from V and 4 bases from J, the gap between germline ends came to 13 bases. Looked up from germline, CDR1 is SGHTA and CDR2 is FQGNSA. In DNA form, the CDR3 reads TGTGCCAGCAGCTTAGTCTTAGGGGGAGGCACTGAAGCTTTCTTT. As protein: CASSLVLGGGTEAFF.

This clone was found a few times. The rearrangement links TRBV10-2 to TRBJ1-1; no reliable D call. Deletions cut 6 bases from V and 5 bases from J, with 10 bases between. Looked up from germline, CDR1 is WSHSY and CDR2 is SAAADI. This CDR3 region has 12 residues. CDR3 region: CASSRVGTEAFF. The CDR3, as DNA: TGCGCCAGCAGCCGTGTCGGGACTGAAGCTTTCTTT.

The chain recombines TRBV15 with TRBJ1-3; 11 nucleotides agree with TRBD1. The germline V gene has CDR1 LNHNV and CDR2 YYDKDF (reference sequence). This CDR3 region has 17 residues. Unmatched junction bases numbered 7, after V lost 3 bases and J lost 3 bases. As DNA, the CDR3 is TGTGCCACCAGCAGGTCCACGGACAGGGGGCTTGGAAACACCATATATTTT. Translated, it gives CATSRSTDRGLGNTIYF.

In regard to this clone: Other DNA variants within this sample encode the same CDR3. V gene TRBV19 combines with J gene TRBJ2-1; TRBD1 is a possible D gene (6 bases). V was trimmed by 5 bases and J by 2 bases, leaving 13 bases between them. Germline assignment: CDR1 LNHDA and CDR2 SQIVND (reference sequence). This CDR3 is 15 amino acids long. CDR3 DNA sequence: TGTGCCAGTAGTCAACAGGGATCGACCTACAATGAGCAGTTCTTC. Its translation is CASSQQGSTYNEQFF. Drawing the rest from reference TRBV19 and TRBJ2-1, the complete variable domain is DGGITQSPKYLFRKEGQNVTLSCEQNLNHDAMYWYRQDPGQGLRLIYYSQIVNDFQKGDIAEGYSVSREKKESFPLTVTSAQKNPTAFYLCASSQQGSTYNEQFFGPGTRLTVL.

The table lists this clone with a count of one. CDR3 nucleotides: TGTGCCAGCAGCCAAGATTCCGGGGAAGGGGAAAAACTGTTTTTT. Translating it yields CASSQDSGEGEKLFF. The chain combines TRBV4-2 with TRBJ1-4; unclear D gene. Trimming left V 0 bases short and J 8 bases short, with 13 bases between. Per the germline V gene, CDR1 is LGHNA and CDR2 is YNFKEQ. The CDR3 runs 15 residues.

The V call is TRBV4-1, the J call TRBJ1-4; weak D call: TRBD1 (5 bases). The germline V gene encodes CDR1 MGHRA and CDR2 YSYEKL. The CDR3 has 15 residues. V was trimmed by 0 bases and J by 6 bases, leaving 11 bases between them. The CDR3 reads CASSQDQGVYEKLFF. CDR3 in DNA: TGCGCCAGCAGCCAAGACCAGGGAGTCTATGAAAAACTGTTTTTT.

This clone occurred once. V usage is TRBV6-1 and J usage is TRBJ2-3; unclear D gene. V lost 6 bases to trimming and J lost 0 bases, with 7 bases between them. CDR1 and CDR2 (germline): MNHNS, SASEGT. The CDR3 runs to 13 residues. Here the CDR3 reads CASREPSTDTQYF. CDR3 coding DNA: TGTGCCAGCAGAGAGCCTAGCACAGATACGCAGTATTTT.

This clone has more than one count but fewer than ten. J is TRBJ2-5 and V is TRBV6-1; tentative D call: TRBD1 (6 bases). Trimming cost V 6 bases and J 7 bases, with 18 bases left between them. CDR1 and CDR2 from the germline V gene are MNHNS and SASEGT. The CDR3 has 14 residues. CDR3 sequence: CASSPTGASRTQYF. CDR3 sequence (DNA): TGTGCCAGCAGCCCGACAGGCGCCTCGAGGACCCAGTACTTC.